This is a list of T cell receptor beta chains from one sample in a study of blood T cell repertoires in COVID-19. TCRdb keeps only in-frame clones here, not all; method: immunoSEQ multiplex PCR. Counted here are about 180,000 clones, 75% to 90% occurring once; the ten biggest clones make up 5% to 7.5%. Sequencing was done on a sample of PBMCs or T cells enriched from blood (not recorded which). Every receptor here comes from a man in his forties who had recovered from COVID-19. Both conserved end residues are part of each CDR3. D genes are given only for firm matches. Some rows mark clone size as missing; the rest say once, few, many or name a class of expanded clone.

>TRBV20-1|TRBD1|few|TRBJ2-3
TGCAGTGCTAGTCCTACAGGGGAGGATACGCAGTATTTT
CSASPTGEDTQYF
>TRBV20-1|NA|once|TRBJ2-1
TGCAGTGGGACTCTAAACAATGAGCAGTTCTTC
CSGTLNNEQFF
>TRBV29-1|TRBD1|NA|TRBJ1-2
TGCAGCGTGGGACAGGGGGTCTATGGCTACACCTTC
CSVGQGVYGYTF
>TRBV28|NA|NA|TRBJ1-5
TGTGCCAGCAGCAACGGAGGTCAGCCCCAGCATTTT
CASSNGGQPQHF
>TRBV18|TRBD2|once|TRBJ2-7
TGTGCCAGCTCGGGGACTAGCGGGAGTGAGTACGAGCAGTACTTC
CASSGTSGSEYEQYF
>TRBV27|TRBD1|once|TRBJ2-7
TGTGCCAGCAGGCGGGACAGGGAATCCTACGAGCAGTACTTC
CASRRDRESYEQYF
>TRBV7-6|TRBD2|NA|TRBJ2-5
TGTGCCAGCAGCCGTCTTCGGGGGGGCTTACGGGAGACCCAGTACTTC
CASSRLRGGLRETQYF
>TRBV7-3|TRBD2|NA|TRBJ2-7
TGTGCCAGCAGCTTAACTCCGACTAGCCCCTACGAGCAGTACTTC
CASSLTPTSPYEQYF
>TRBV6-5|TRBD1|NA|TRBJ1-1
TGTGCCAGCAGCCAGGGGGCCAAGAACACTGAAGCTTTCTTT
CASSQGAKNTEAFF
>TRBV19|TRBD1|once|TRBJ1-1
TGTGCCAGTAGTATAGACGCCGACAGGGTAAAAGTCAGAAGCACTGAAGCTTTCTTT
CASSIDADRVKVRSTEAFF
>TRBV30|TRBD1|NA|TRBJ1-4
TGTGCGGGCCTGGGGAAGACAGGGGTTAGAAAACTGTTTTTT
CAGLGKTGVRKLFF
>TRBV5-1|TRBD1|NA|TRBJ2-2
TGCGCCAGTTTTGGACAGGGCCCGACCGGGGAGCTGTTTTTT
CASFGQGPTGELFF
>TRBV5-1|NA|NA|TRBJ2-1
TGCGCCAGCAGCTTGAGTGGGACTGGCCACAATGAGCAGTTCTTC
CASSLSGTGHNEQFF
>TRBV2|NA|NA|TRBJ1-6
TGTGCCAGCATGCGGAGGAGTCTAAATAATTCACCCCTCCACTTT
CASMRRSLNNSPLHF
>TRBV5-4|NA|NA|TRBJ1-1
TGTGCCAGCAGCCAACAGGGTGGAGCTGAAGCTTTCTTT
CASSQQGGAEAFF
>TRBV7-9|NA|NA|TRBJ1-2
TGTGCCAGCAGCTTTATCAACGGAGGGTTGGCTGATGGCTACACCTTC
CASSFINGGLADGYTF
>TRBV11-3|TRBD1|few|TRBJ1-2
TGTGCCAGCAGCCAAACTGACAGGGGGCATGGCTACACCTTC
CASSQTDRGHGYTF
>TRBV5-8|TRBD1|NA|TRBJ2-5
TGTGCCAGCAGCTCGACAGGGGTATGGGAGACCCAGTACTTC
CASSSTGVWETQYF
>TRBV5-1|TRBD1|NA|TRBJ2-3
TGCGCCAGCAGCTTGGCCCGGGACAGCCTCACAGATACGCAGTATTTT
CASSLARDSLTDTQYF
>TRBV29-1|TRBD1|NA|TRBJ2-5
TGCAGCGTTGAACCGGACAGGGGGCGACAAGAGACCCAGTACTTC
CSVEPDRGRQETQYF
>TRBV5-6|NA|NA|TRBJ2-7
TGTGCCAGCAGGTCACAGGGCCTATTCACCTACGAGCAGTACTTC
CASRSQGLFTYEQYF
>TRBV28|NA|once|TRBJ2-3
TGTGCCAGCAGTCCCCCGACAGTCACAGATACGCAGTATTTT
CASSPPTVTDTQYF
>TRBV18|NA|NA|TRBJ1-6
TGTGCCAGCTCACCCTTGGCAGGCGGGGATTCACCCCTCCACTTT
CASSPLAGGDSPLHF
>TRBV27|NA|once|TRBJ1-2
TGTGCCAGCTCAGGAACAGGACACTATGGCTACACCTTC
CASSGTGHYGYTF
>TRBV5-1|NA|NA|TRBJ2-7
TGCGCCAGCAAGGACAGCTCCTACGAGCAGTACTTC
CASKDSSYEQYF
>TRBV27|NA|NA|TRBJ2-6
TGTGCCAGCAGTTCGGCCTCAGGGGCCTTCTCTGGGGCCAACGTCCTGACTTTC
CASSSASGAFSGANVLTF